This passage covers 4 T cell receptor beta chains from one sample sequenced in a study of T cell responses to AZD1222 COVID-19 vaccine. Sequenced by immunoSEQ multiplex PCR; TCRdb stores in-frame clones only, minus some. The repertoire holds 95,000 to 100,000 clones, 80% to 90% seen once, with approximately 1.5% in the top ten. This material consisted of peripheral blood, taken on day 0 of AZD1222 vaccination. The receptors derive from an adult in good health.

This clone occurred a few times. The chain joins TRBV5-1 to TRBJ1-2; D is ambiguous. Per germline, CDR1 SGHRS and CDR2 YFSETQ. Trimming took off 4 bases at V and 8 bases at J, with 15 bases between the two ends. This CDR3 is 13 amino acids long. The CDR3 is CASSLGTNGGYTF. CDR3 in DNA: TGCGCCAGCAGCCTGGGAACAAACGGGGGCTACACCTTC.

This clone appeared a single time. The rearrangement uses TRBV5-3 and TRBJ1-5; 7 bases fit TRBD1. TRBV5-3 is designated an ORF whose function remains uncertain. This CDR3 spans 16 amino acids. Germline trimming cut 0 bases from V and 3 bases from J; bases unmatched to any gene: 6. The CDR3 protein is CARSLGTTGNNQPQHF. CDR3 DNA sequence: TGTGCCAGAAGCTTGGGAACGACAGGGAACAATCAGCCCCAGCATTTT.

The chain is built from TRBV10-2 and TRBJ2-7; D gene ambiguous. There are 12 residues in the CDR3. Trimming took 10 bases from V and 6 from J, leaving 16 bases between them. Germline CDR1 and CDR2: WSHSY and SAAADI. CDR3: CATLGPAGEQYF. The CDR3 DNA sequence: TGCGCCACTCTAGGACCGGCCGGCGAGCAGTACTTC.

The chain has TRBV19 and TRBJ1-5; 10 bases are shared with TRBD1. The germline CDR1 and CDR2 sequences are LNHDA and SQIVND (reference sequence). This CDR3 has 15 amino acids. V was clipped by 2 bases and J by 12 bases; unmatched bases: 10. The CDR3 bases are TGTGCCAGTAGTATAAGAGGACAGGGGGGTATTTTCCAGCATTTT. Protein: CASSIRGQGGIFQHF.